This T cell receptor (beta chain) was sequenced for a study of regulatory T cells in long-lasting Graves disease. Across the whole study: Disease was considered persistent Graves' disease after over 5 years of antithyroid drugs (with positive TSH receptor antibodies).

General study findings and limits: Persistent disease preferred TRBV28, TRBJ1-2 and TRBJ2-5. Persistent cases of Graves' showed reduced TCR diversity relative to newly diagnosed patients.

The CDR3 sequence is 21 residues long. CDR1 and CDR2 (germline): SQVTM, ANQGSEA. V lost 1 base, J lost 1 base, and 17 bases stayed unmatched. This sample's time point: persistent/refractory GD, antithyroid drugs over 5 years with positive TRAb. Following extraction of RNA from PBMCs, that RNA was used to make the TCR library. In regard to this clonotype: Its antigen remains unknown.

Assembly of TCR beta libraries relied on iRepertoire HTBI primers together with Arm-PCR of CDR3 regions. From the multiplex PCR reads, TCRdb called clonotypes with MiXCR, one entry per CDR3 protein. The sample has about 290,000 distinct CDR3 sequences, roughly 21% seen once. V gene TRBV29-1 combines with J gene TRBJ1-5, with 12 bases fitting TRBD1. Sequencing used peripheral blood mononuclear cells (PBMCs), obtained when the disease was refractory, from a patient treated with antithyroid drugs. The origin of this receptor is a female donor with Graves disease. CDR3 sequence reads: CSVEGWGPGQGAFGSNQPQHF. The CDR3 DNA follows: TGCAGCGTTGAAGGGTGGGGCCCGGGACAGGGGGCATTTGGGAGCAATCAGCCCCAGCATTTT.